The source of this TCR beta chain is a study of beta chain features in type 1 diabetes. Study background: Age and gender were similar between patients and healthy donors, as were cell yields. Overall study results and limits: VDJ junctions from type 1 diabetes patients carried fewer insertions and larger deletions. Researchers report that Type 1 diabetes patients had moderately but significantly shorter TCRB CDR3s across all four CD4+ subsets. Patients and controls would share equally any PCR tilt toward shorter templates.

The study reverse transcribed the entire isolated RNA, so it sequenced expressed TCRB transcripts. Measured with immunoSEQ multiplex PCR; TCRdb has only the in-frame clones, and not every one. The data hold nearly 700,000 clones, with roughly 12% observed a single time. Markers CD45RO/CCR7/CD25/CD127/CD95/CD27 served to sort CD4+ naive, central memory, regulatory and stem cell-like memory cells. Trimming took off 6 bases at V and 3 bases at J, with 10 bases between the two ends. This CDR3 has 12 residues. In germline, CDR1 is SQVTM, CDR2 ANQGSEA. As to this clone: Its antigen is as yet unknown.

The sequence was obtained from a man younger than 35 with type 1 diabetes. The chain uses TRBV29-1 and TRBJ2-3, with TRBD1 as a possible D gene (5 bases). Sequenced material: naive CD4+ T cells from blood. Written as DNA, the CDR3 is TGCAGCGTGGACATAGAAACAGATACGCAGTATTTT. Translation gives CSVDIETDTQYF.